This record covers a single T cell receptor beta chain. These data belong to a study of T cell responses to AZD1222 COVID-19 vaccine. Using immunoSEQ multiplex PCR, the repertoire was profiled, and TCRdb retains in-frame clones only, with some absent. The sample lists 120,000 or so clones, around 84% seen once, with 27% in the top ten. The CDR3 sequence is 12 residues long. The V and J ends lost 7 bases and 6 bases respectively, with 13 bases between them. CDR1 is MGHDK, CDR2 SYGVNS, per germline. The material was peripheral blood, obtained 28 days after the second AZD1222 dose. This TCR was sampled from an adult who received the AZD1222 COVID-19 vaccine. The J gene is TRBJ2-7, the V gene TRBV25-1; TRBD1 might be the D (5 bases). CDR3 sequence: CASNKGVGEQYF. The CDR3 DNA sequence: TGTGCCAGCAATAAAGGGGTGGGCGAGCAGTACTTC.